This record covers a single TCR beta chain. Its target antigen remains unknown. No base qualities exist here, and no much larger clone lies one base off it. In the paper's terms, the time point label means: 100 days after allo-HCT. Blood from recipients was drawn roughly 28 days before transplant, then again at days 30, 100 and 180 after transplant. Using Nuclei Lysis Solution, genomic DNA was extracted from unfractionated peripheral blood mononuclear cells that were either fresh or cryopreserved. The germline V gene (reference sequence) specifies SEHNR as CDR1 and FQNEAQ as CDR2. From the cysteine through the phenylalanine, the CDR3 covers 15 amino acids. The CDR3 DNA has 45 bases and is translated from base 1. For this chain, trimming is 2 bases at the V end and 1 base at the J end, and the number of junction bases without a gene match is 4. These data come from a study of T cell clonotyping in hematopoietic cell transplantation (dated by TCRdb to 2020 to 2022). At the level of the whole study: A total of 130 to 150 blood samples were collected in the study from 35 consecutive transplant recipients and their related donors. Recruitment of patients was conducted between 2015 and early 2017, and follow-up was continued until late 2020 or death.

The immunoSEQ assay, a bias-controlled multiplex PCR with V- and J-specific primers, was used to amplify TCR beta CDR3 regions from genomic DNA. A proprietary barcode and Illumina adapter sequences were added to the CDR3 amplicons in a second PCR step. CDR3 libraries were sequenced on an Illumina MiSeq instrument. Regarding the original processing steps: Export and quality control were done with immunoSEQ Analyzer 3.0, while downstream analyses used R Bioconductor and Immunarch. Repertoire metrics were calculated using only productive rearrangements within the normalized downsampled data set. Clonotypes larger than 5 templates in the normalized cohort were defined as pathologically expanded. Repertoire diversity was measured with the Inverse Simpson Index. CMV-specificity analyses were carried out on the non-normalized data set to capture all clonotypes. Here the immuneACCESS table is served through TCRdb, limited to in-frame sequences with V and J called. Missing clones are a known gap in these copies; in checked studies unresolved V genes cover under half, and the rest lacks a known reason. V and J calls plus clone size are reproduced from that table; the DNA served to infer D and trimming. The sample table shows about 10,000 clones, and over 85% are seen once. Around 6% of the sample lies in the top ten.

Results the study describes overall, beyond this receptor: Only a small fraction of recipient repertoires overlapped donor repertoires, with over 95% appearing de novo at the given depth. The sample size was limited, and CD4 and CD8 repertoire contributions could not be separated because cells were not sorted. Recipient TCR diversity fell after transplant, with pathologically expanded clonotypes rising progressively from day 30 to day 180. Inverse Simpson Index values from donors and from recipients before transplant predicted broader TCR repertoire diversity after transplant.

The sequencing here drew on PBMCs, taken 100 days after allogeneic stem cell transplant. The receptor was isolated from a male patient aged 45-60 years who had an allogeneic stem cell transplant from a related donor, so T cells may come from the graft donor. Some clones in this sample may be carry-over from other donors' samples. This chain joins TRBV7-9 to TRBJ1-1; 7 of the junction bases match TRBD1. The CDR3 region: CASSLQDRPNTEAFF. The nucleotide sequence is TGTGCCAGCAGCTTACAGGACAGGCCGAACACTGAAGCTTTCTTT.